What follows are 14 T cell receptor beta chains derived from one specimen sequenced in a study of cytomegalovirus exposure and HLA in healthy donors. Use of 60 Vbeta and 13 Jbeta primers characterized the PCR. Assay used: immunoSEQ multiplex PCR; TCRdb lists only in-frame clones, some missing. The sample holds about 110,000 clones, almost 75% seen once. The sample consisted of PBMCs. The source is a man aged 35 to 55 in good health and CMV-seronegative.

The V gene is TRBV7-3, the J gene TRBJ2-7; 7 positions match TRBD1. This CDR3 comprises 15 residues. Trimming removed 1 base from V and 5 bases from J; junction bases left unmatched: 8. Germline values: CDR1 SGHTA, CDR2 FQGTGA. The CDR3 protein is CASSLRGGAGNEQYF. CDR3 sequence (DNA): TGTGCCAGCAGCTTAAGAGGGGGCGCGGGCAACGAGCAGTACTTC.

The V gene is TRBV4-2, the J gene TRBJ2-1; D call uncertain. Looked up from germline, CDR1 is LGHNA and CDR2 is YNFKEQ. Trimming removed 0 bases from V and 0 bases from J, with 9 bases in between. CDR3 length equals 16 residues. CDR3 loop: CASSQEGPSSYNEQFF. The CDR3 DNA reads TGTGCCAGCAGCCAAGAGGGCCCAAGCTCCTACAATGAGCAGTTCTTC.

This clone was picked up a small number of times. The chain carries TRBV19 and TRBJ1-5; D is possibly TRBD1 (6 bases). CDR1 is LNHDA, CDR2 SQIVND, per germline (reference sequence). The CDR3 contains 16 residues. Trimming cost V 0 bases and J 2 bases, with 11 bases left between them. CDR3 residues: CASSIETQGRNQPQHF. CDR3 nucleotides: TGTGCCAGTAGTATAGAAACACAGGGTCGCAATCAGCCCCAGCATTTT.

CDR3 region: CASSMTGGNQPQHF. The CDR3 DNA reads as TGTGCCAGCTCTATGACAGGGGGCAATCAGCCCCAGCATTTT. The chain carries TRBV18 and TRBJ1-5, with TRBD1 matching over 8 bases. Germline CDR1 and CDR2: KGHSH and LQKENI. The CDR3 is made up of 14 amino acids. The J segment lost 2 bases and the V segment lost 6 bases, leaving 3 bases of the junction unmatched.

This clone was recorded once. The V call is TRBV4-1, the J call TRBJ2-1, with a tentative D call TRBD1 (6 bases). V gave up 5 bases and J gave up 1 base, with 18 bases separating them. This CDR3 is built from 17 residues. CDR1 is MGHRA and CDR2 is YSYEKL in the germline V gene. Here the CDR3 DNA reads TGCGCCAGCAGCACCGTCGTGGGGGCCCGATCCTACAATGAGCAGTTCTTC. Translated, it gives CASSTVVGARSYNEQFF.

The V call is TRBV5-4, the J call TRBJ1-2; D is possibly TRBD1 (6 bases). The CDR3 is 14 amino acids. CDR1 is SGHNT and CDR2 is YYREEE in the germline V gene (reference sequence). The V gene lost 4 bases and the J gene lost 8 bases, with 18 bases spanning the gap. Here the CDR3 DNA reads TGTGCCAGCAGCCAGTCAACAGGGTTCGACGGCTACACCTTC. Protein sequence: CASSQSTGFDGYTF.

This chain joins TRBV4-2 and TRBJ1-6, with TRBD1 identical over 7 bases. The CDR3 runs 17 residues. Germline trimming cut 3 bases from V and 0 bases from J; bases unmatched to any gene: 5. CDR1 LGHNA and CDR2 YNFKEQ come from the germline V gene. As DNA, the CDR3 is TGTGCCAGCAGCCATGAGGACAGGAGCTCCTATAATTCACCCCTCCACTTT. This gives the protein CASSHEDRSSYNSPLHF.

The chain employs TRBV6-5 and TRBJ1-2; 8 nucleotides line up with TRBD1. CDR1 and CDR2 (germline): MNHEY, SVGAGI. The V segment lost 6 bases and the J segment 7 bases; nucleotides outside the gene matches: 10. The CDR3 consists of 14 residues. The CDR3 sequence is CASSSGETGVGYTF. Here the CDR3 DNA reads TGTGCCAGCAGCTCTGGAGAGACAGGGGTTGGCTACACCTTC.

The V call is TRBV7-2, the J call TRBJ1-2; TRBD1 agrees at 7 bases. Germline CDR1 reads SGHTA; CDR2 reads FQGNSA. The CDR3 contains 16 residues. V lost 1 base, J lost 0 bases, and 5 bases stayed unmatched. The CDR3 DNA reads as TGTGCCAGCAGCTTAGTGGCGACAGGGTCTAACTATGGCTACACCTTC. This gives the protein CASSLVATGSNYGYTF. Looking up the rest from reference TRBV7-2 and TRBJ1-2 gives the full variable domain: GAGVSQSPSNKVTEKGKDVELRCDPISGHTALYWYRQSLGQGLEFLIYFQGNSAPDKSGLPSDRFSAERTGGSVSTLTIQRTQQEDSAVYLCASSLVATGSNYGYTFGSGTRLTVV.

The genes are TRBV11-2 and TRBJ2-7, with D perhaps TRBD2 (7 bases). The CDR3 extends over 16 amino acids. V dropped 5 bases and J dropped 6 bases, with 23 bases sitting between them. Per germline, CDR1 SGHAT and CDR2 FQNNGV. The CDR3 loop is CASSALWGGRPGEQYF. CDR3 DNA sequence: TGTGCCAGCAGCGCACTGTGGGGGGGGCGGCCGGGCGAGCAGTACTTC.

The CDR3, as DNA: TGTGCCAGCAGTACTAGCGGGGATACCGGGGAGCTGTTTTTT. Amino acid sequence: CASSTSGDTGELFF. The genes are TRBV7-2 and TRBJ2-2; 10 bases line up with TRBD2. Germline values: CDR1 SGHTA, CDR2 FQGNSA. V shed 6 bases and J 5 bases; nucleotides not matched to a gene: 3. The CDR3 has 14 residues.

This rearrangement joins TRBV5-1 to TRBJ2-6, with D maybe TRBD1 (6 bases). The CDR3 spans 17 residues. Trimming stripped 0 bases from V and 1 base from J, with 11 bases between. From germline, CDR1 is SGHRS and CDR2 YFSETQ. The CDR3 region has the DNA TGCGCCAGCAGCTTGGACAGGGTAGGATCTGGGGCCAACGTCCTGACTTTC. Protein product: CASSLDRVGSGANVLTF.

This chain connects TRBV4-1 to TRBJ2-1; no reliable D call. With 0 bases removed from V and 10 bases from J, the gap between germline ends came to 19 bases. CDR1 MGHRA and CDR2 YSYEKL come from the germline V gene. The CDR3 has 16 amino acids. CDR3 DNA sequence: TGCGCCAGCAGCCAAGAGTTGGCGCAGGCCTTCGGAGAGCAGTTCTTC. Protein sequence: CASSQELAQAFGEQFF.

CDR3 residues: CASSWTVDYGYTF. In DNA, the CDR3 is TGTGCCAGCAGCTGGACAGTGGACTATGGCTACACCTTC. J is TRBJ1-2 and V is TRBV7-8; a possible D gene is TRBD1 (6 bases). CDR1 is SGHVS, CDR2 FQNEAQ, per germline. The CDR3 has 13 residues. The V end lost 4 bases, the J end lost 3 bases, and 9 bases lay between the germline ends.